Here is one TCR beta chain with its context. These data originate in a study of blood T cell repertoires in COVID-19. Overall study context: Researchers got acute and convalescent COVID-19 samples from the United States, Italy and Spain. Sample material is recorded as cDNA or gDNA derived from T cells, B-cell-depleted T cells, or PBMCs.

Cohorts were based on clinical histories the participants reported. Two negative PCRs, clearance, or symptom resolution characterized the recovered Cohort 3 donors. Repertoires were generated with immunoSEQ multiplex PCR, while TCRdb's copy carries only in-frame clones and drops some. The table includes 450,000 to 500,000 clones, around 85% detected once. CDR3 size: 16 residues. V dropped 0 bases and J dropped 4; count of bases not matched to a gene: 9. CDR1 and CDR2 from the germline V gene are GTSNPN and SVGIG (reference sequence). This clonotype was obtained from an older woman who had recovered from COVID-19. The genes are TRBV30 and TRBJ1-3; 7 bases are shared with TRBD1. The sample consisted of PBMCs or T cells enriched from blood (not recorded which). The CDR3 spells CAWSVRGTALGNTIYF. The CDR3, as DNA: TGTGCCTGGAGTGTAAGGGGGACAGCTTTGGGAAACACCATATATTTT. The entire variable domain, with the rest obtained from reference TRBV30 and TRBJ1-3, is as follows: SQTIHQWPATLVQPVGSPLSLECTVEGTSNPNLYWYRQAAGRGLQLLFYSVGIGQISSEVPQNLSASRPQDRQFILSSKKLLLSDSGFYLCAWSVRGTALGNTIYFGEGSWLTVV.